One sample yielded the 29 T cell receptor beta chains listed below, sequenced in a study of shared clonotypes between healthy human individuals. Data came from immunoSEQ multiplex PCR; TCRdb stores just in-frame clones and leaves some out. The repertoire consists of hundreds of thousands of clones, with around 67% occurring once and the leading ten covering 1.5% to 2%. What was sequenced was memory CD4+ T cells sorted from blood. Indicated subset: CD45RA-negative fraction. The receptors were gathered from a woman aged 25 to 39 in good health.

This sequence joins TRBV7-9 and TRBJ2-3, with 7 bases matching TRBD2. Germline loops: CDR1 SEHNR, CDR2 FQNEAQ (reference sequence). CDR3 size: 11 residues. V gave up 5 bases and J gave up 15 bases; unmatched junction bases: 8. This CDR3 reads CASSNLAAPYF. Written as DNA, the CDR3 is TGTGCCAGCAGCAATCTAGCGGCACCCTATTTT. The entire variable domain, with the rest obtained from reference TRBV7-9 and TRBJ2-3, is as follows: DTGVSQNPRHKITKRGQNVTFRCDPISEHNRLYWYRQTLGQGPEFLTYFQNEAQLEKSRLLSDRFSAERPKGSFSTLEIQRTEQGDSAMYLCASSNLAAPYFGPGTRLTVL.

The chain combines TRBV2 with TRBJ2-1, with 8 bases aligning to TRBD1. The V gene's germline CDR1 is SNHLY and CDR2 FYNNEI. V shed 7 bases and J 6 bases; nucleotides not matched to a gene: 5. There are 13 residues in the CDR3. This chain's CDR3 is CASKGTGANEQFF. The CDR3 region has the DNA TGTGCCAGCAAGGGGACAGGTGCCAATGAGCAGTTCTTC.

The genes are TRBV5-1 and TRBJ1-2; 7 bases are a match to TRBD1. This CDR3 spans 13 amino acids. Germline lookup yields CDR1 SGHRS and CDR2 YFSETQ. J lost 5 bases, V lost 4 bases, and 5 bases had no gene match. CDR3 bases: TGCGCCAGCAGCGCGACAGGGATTTATGGCTACACCTTC. Protein product: CASSATGIYGYTF.

The J gene is TRBJ2-7, the V gene TRBV19; D not resolved. Trimming cost V 3 bases and J 3 bases, with 9 bases left between them. Germline V gene data show CDR1 as LNHDA and CDR2 as SQIVND (reference sequence). The CDR3 loop spans 13 amino acids. CDR3 amino acids: CASSILPHYEQYF. As DNA, the CDR3 is TGTGCCAGTAGTATTCTCCCACACTACGAGCAGTACTTC.

The chain carries TRBV5-1 and TRBJ1-4, with TRBD1 matching 7 bases. This CDR3 has 15 residues. Trimming at V came to 4 bases and at J to 5 bases, leaving 8 bases not matched to a gene. Germline V gene lookup returns CDR1 SGHRS and CDR2 YFSETQ. The CDR3 region is CASSKKTGMNEKLFF. The CDR3 DNA reads TGCGCCAGCAGCAAGAAGACAGGGATGAATGAAAAACTGTTTTTT. Filled out from reference TRBV5-1 and TRBJ1-4, the complete variable domain reads KAGVTQTPRYLIKTRGQQVTLSCSPISGHRSVSWYQQTPGQGLQFLFEYFSETQRNKGNFPGRFSGRQFSNSRSEMNVSTLELGDSALYLCASSKKTGMNEKLFFGSGTQLSVL.

V is TRBV4-1 and J is TRBJ2-7; D perhaps matches TRBD2 (5 bases). V was clipped by 1 base and J by 0 bases, with 13 bases between them. CDR3 length: 16 residues. Germline CDR1 MGHRA, CDR2 YSYEKL. CDR3 loop: CASSQGVFGSSYEQYF. In nucleotides, the CDR3 is TGCGCCAGCAGCCAAGGGGTTTTTGGGAGCTCCTACGAGCAGTACTTC.

This clone was seen a handful of times. The chain carries TRBV5-4 and TRBJ1-5; D is unresolved. This CDR3 is built from 13 residues. Germline assignment: CDR1 SGHNT and CDR2 YYREEE (reference sequence). Trimming stripped 4 bases from V and 6 bases from J, with 11 bases between. This chain's CDR3 is CASSQDSGQPQHF. DNA for the CDR3: TGTGCCAGCAGCCAAGACTCGGGTCAGCCCCAGCATTTT.

The chain employs TRBV2 and TRBJ1-1, with TRBD1 as a possible D gene (5 bases). The V gene lost 1 base and the J gene lost 5 bases, with 8 bases spanning the gap. The CDR3 is 13 amino acids. Germline V CDR1 and CDR2: SNHLY, FYNNEI. This CDR3 is CASSEGGGTEAFF. CDR3 DNA sequence: TGTGCCAGCAGTGAAGGTGGGGGAACTGAAGCTTTCTTT.

The rearrangement links TRBV10-1 to TRBJ2-5, with TRBD2 matching 11 bases. J lost 4 bases, V lost 5 bases, and 9 bases had no gene match. Germline V gene data show CDR1 as WNHNN and CDR2 as SYGVQD (reference sequence). The length of the CDR3 is 16 residues. CDR3 sequence reads: CASSPGGSGRGETQYF. The DNA for the CDR3 is TGCGCCAGCAGTCCCGGAGGTAGCGGGAGGGGAGAGACCCAGTACTTC.

The chain is built from TRBV6-6 and TRBJ1-2, with D uncertain. This CDR3 is built from 11 residues. Trimming shortened V by 0 bases and J by 9 bases, and 5 bases separated the two germline ends. Germline V gives CDR1 MNHNY, CDR2 SVGAGI (reference sequence). CDR3 protein: CASSYSGSYTF. In DNA form, the CDR3 reads TGTGCCAGCAGTTACTCGGGCAGCTACACCTTC.

This clone was seen only once. J is TRBJ2-1 and V is TRBV6-5; 9 bases agree with TRBD2. This CDR3 is built from 16 residues. V was pared by 4 bases and J by 5 bases, with 9 bases of the junction left unmatched. CDR1 is MNHEY and CDR2 is SVGAGI in the germline V gene. The CDR3 bases are TGTGCCAGCAGTTCCCTTAGCGGGAGCGGGCACAATGAGCAGTTCTTC. Translation gives CASSSLSGSGHNEQFF.

The gene calls are TRBV19 and TRBJ1-5; TRBD1 matches at 9 bases. Germline assignment: CDR1 LNHDA and CDR2 SQIVND (reference sequence). V shed 5 bases and J 9 bases; nucleotides not matched to a gene: 14. This CDR3 is built from 16 residues. For the CDR3, the DNA is TGTGCCAGTAGTTCTGAAGTGGGACAGGGCCGAAGGCCCCAGCATTTT. As protein: CASSSEVGQGRRPQHF.

This rearrangement joins TRBV19 to TRBJ1-1; no clear D. The CDR3 sequence is 12 residues long. Germline values: CDR1 LNHDA, CDR2 SQIVND (reference sequence). V lost 6 bases, J lost 5 bases, and 10 bases lay in between. For the CDR3, the DNA is TGTGCCAGTAGCCGAAGGGAGACTGAAGCTTTCTTT. It is translated as CASSRRETEAFF.

The chain couples TRBV6-1 to TRBJ2-1, with TRBD2 matching over 10 bases. Germline values: CDR1 MNHNS, CDR2 SASEGT. Trimming at V came to 7 bases and at J to 0 bases, leaving 3 bases not matched to a gene. The CDR3 totals 15 residues. The CDR3: CASKWTSGSYNEQFF. The CDR3 DNA sequence: TGTGCCAGCAAATGGACTAGCGGCTCCTACAATGAGCAGTTCTTC.

The chain joins TRBV5-1 to TRBJ1-1, with 8 bases aligning to TRBD1. The V gene end was trimmed by 2 bases and the J gene end by 3 bases; junction bases not matched to a gene: 3. The germline V gene encodes CDR1 SGHRS and CDR2 YFSETQ. This CDR3 comprises 14 residues. The CDR3 loop is CASSLQGGDTEAFF. DNA of the CDR3: TGCGCCAGCAGCTTACAGGGGGGAGACACTGAAGCTTTCTTT.

The chain uses TRBV5-1 and TRBJ2-5, with D unclear. The germline gives CDR1 SGHRS, CDR2 YFSETQ. Between the trimmed V and J ends, which lost 4 bases and 1 base, there was a span of 11 bases. This CDR3 comprises 14 residues. This CDR3 reads CASSRPDLQETQYF. CDR3 in DNA: TGCGCCAGCAGCCGTCCGGACCTCCAAGAGACCCAGTACTTC.

This clone was counted between two and nine times. This chain's CDR3 is CASSLGGQNTEAFF. The CDR3, as DNA: TGTGCCAGCAGCTTAGGGGGACAGAACACTGAAGCTTTCTTT. This chain uses TRBV13 with TRBJ1-1; D might be TRBD1 (6 bases). This CDR3 comprises 14 residues. Germline-derived CDR1 and CDR2 are PRHDT and FYEKMQ (reference sequence). V gave up 0 bases and J gave up 1 base, with 6 bases separating them.

The chain employs TRBV28 and TRBJ2-5; 9 nucleotides match TRBD2. CDR3 length: 16 amino acids. Germline CDR1 is MDHEN and CDR2 is SYDVKM. V lost 6 bases to trimming and J lost 1 base; unmatched junction nucleotides: 9. CDR3 region: CASRLIPSGIQETQYF. CDR3 in DNA: TGTGCCAGCAGGCTGATTCCTAGCGGGATCCAAGAGACCCAGTACTTC.

V gene TRBV19 combines with J gene TRBJ1-4; no firm D call. The CDR3 has 13 amino acids. Germline V gives CDR1 LNHDA, CDR2 SQIVND (reference sequence). V was pared by 6 bases and J by 4 bases, with 9 bases between. CDR3 residues: CASRDGINEKLFF. The CDR3, as DNA: TGTGCCAGTAGGGACGGGATTAATGAAAAACTGTTTTTT.

The rearrangement links TRBV27 to TRBJ1-5, with 8 nucleotides matching TRBD1. The trim removed 3 bases at V and 7 bases at J, leaving 5 bases unmatched. This CDR3 is built from 14 residues. Germline V gene lookup returns CDR1 MNHEY and CDR2 SMNVEV (reference sequence). CDR3 in amino acids: CASSLTGVGQPQHF. The CDR3 DNA is TGTGCCAGCAGTTTGACAGGGGTTGGGCAGCCCCAGCATTTT.

This clone was observed once. V and J are TRBV5-4 and TRBJ2-7, with D unresolved. Per the germline V gene, CDR1 is SGHNT and CDR2 is YYREEE (reference sequence). The CDR3 spans 16 residues. Trimming removed 3 bases from V and 4 bases from J, with 20 bases in between. DNA of the CDR3: TGTGCCAGCAGCTCCGGATCAGGACGGAACCGATACGAGCAGTACTTC. This codes for CASSSGSGRNRYEQYF.

V gene TRBV28 combines with J gene TRBJ1-4; D is unresolved. Looked up from germline, CDR1 is MDHEN and CDR2 is SYDVKM. Deletions cut 8 bases from V and 3 bases from J, with 10 bases between. The CDR3 sequence is 13 residues long. DNA of the CDR3: TGTGCCAGCGCCAGGCGACCTAATGAAAAACTGTTTTTT. Protein product: CASARRPNEKLFF. The complete variable domain, with remaining parts taken from reference TRBV28 and TRBJ1-4, reads DVKVTQSSRYLVKRTGEKVFLECVQDMDHENMFWYRQDPGLGLRLIYFSYDVKMKEKGDIPEGYSVSREKKERFSLILESASTNQTSMYLCASARRPNEKLFFGSGTQLSVL.

The chain is built from TRBV5-4 and TRBJ2-3, with 13 bases identical to TRBD2. Germline V gives CDR1 SGHNT, CDR2 YYREEE (reference sequence). With 3 bases clipped from V and 5 bases from J, the junction kept 9 bases outside the gene matches. The CDR3 extends over 17 amino acids. For the CDR3, the DNA is TGTGCCAGCAGCTCCGATGGACTAGCGGGAGTGGGAGATACGCAGTATTTT. This codes for CASSSDGLAGVGDTQYF.

This clone was picked up a small number of times. V usage is TRBV18 and J usage is TRBJ1-2; D uncertain. CDR1 and CDR2 (germline): KGHSH, LQKENI. Deletions cut 3 bases from V and 6 bases from J, with 11 bases between. There are 13 residues in the CDR3. CDR3 sequence: CASSPYPRDGYTF. CDR3 nucleotide sequence: TGTGCCAGCTCACCCTACCCTAGGGATGGCTACACCTTC. Using reference TRBV18 and TRBJ1-2 for the parts outside the CDR3, the full variable domain is NAGVMQNPRHLVRRRGQEARLRCSPMKGHSHVYWYRQLPEEGLKFMVYLQKENIIDESGMPKERFSAEFPKEGPSILRIQQVVRGDSAAYFCASSPYPRDGYTFGSGTRLTVV.

The chain carries TRBV2 and TRBJ2-7; TRBD1 matches 11 bases. Losses at the gene ends were 6 bases for V and 4 bases for J; bases not matched to a gene: 8. The CDR3 has 15 amino acids. CDR1 SNHLY and CDR2 FYNNEI come from the germline V gene. The CDR3 reads CASSHGTGGRYEQYF. DNA of the CDR3: TGTGCCAGCAGCCACGGGACAGGGGGTAGGTACGAGCAGTACTTC.

This clone was counted only a few times. V and J are TRBV30 and TRBJ2-1, with 8 bases aligning to TRBD2. The length of the CDR3 is 11 residues. Per germline, CDR1 GTSNPN and CDR2 SVGIG (reference sequence). The trim removed 3 bases at V and 12 bases at J, leaving 4 bases unmatched. CDR3 residues: CAWSGGGLQFF. In nucleotides, the CDR3 is TGTGCCTGGAGCGGCGGGGGGTTGCAGTTCTTC.

This clone was observed a few times. The V gene is TRBV2, the J gene TRBJ2-3, with TRBD2 matching 7 bases. V lost 7 bases, J lost 1 base, and 8 bases stayed unmatched. This CDR3 region has 15 residues. Germline V gene sequence: CDR1 SNHLY, CDR2 FYNNEI. The CDR3 protein is CASTGASGRTDTQYF. CDR3 DNA sequence: TGTGCCAGCACAGGAGCTAGCGGTCGCACAGATACGCAGTATTTT. The variable domain in full, with the rest retrieved from reference TRBV2 and TRBJ2-3, is EPEVTQTPSHQVTQMGQEVILRCVPISNHLYFYWYRQILGQKVEFLVSFYNNEISEKSEIFDDQFSVERPDGSNFTLKIRSTKLEDSAMYFCASTGASGRTDTQYFGPGTRLTVL.

The chain recombines TRBV2 with TRBJ1-3; the D gene is possibly TRBD1 (5 bases). Per germline, CDR1 SNHLY and CDR2 FYNNEI. Trimming left V 5 bases short and J 3 bases short, with 14 bases between. The CDR3 runs 15 residues. The CDR3: CASSPRGFGGNTIYF. The CDR3 DNA is TGTGCCAGCAGTCCGAGGGGATTTGGTGGAAACACCATATATTTT.

This clone was observed once. The chain employs TRBV7-2 and TRBJ2-7; a weak D match, TRBD2 (5 bases). CDR1 and CDR2 from the germline V gene are SGHTA and FQGNSA. V was shortened by 5 bases and J by 6 bases, with 17 bases between the two germline ends. The CDR3 extends over 14 amino acids. CDR3 nucleotides: TGTGCCAGCAGCCCCTTCGCTAGTGCGGGCGAGCAGTACTTC. Amino acid sequence: CASSPFASAGEQYF.